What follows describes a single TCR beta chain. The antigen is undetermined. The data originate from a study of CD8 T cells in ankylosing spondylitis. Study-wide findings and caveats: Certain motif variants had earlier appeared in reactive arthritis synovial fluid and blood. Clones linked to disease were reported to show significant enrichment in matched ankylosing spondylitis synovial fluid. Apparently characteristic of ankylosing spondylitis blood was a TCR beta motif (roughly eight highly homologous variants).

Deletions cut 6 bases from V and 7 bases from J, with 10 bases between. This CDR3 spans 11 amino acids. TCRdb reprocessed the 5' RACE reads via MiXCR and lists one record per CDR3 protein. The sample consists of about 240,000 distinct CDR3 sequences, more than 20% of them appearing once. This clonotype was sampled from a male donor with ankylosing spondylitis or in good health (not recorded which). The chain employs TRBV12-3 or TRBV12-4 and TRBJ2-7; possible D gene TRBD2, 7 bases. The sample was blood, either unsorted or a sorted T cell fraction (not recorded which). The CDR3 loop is CASRRGGEQYF. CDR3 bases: TGTGCCAGCAGGAGGGGGGGGGAGCAGTACTTC.